This note documents a single T cell receptor (beta chain) sequence. The source of the sample is a study of response to subunit inactivated influenza vaccine. Trimming took 11 bases from V and 3 from J; bases not matched to a gene: 7. The CDR3 totals 12 residues. Germline CDR1 reads MNHEY; CDR2 reads SVGAGI. Using its own MiXCR run on the RT-PCR reads, TCRdb lists one record per CDR3 protein. Of fewer than 700,000 distinct CDR3 sequences listed, 13% were seen once; the top ten hold approximately 14%. The TCR was taken from a man aged 50 to 59 who received an inactivated influenza vaccine. V usage is TRBV6-5 and J usage is TRBJ2-7; 7 bases agree with TRBD1. The sample was PBMCs from blood, taken 40 to 50 days after vaccination. The CDR3 loop is CASGDSYYEQYF. CDR3 DNA: TGTGCCTCCGGGGACAGCTACTACGAGCAGTACTTC.